The text below deals with one TCR beta chain. This specimen comes from a study of CD8 T cells in ankylosing spondylitis. CDR1 SGHTA and CDR2 FQGNSA come from the germline V gene. The CDR3 is 15 residues long. J was trimmed by 2 bases and V by 6 bases; bases with no gene match: 9. With molecular barcodes, quantitative 5'-RACE was used to make the TCR beta libraries. TCRdb reprocessed the 5' RACE reads via MiXCR and lists one record per CDR3 protein. The sample records fewer than 250,000 distinct CDR3 sequences, roughly a tenth being singletons. The sequence came from a male donor with ankylosing spondylitis or in good health (not recorded which). The rearrangement links TRBV7-2 to TRBJ1-2, with 7 bases lining up with TRBD1. Sequenced input: blood, either unsorted or a sorted T cell fraction (not recorded which). CDR3 sequence reads: CASSLRQGGNYGYTF. DNA for the CDR3: TGTGCCAGCAGTCTAAGGCAGGGGGGGAACTATGGCTACACCTTC.